Listed here are 15 T cell receptor beta chains from one sample, sequenced in a study of cytomegalovirus exposure and HLA in healthy donors. The PCR was carried out with 60 Vbeta primers and 13 Jbeta primers. Sequencing was performed with immunoSEQ multiplex PCR; in TCRdb, only in-frame clones are kept and a portion is missing. The sample shows some 140,000 clones, 70% to 80% of them seen only once. Specimen: PBMCs. These receptor sequences come from a woman between 40 and 55 years old in good health and CMV-seronegative.

Worth noting for this clone: One junction end does not reproduce the germline sequence, and a read error may be involved. The rearrangement uses TRBV4-1 and TRBJ2-3; a weak D match, TRBD1 (6 bases). Looked up from germline, CDR1 is MGHRA and CDR2 is YSYEKL. The CDR3 runs to 15 residues. The CDR3 region is CASRQGAGEKDTQYF. CDR3 in DNA: TGCGCCAGCAGACAAGGGGCAGGGGAGAAAGATACGCAGTATTTT.

This clone was recorded once. The chain recombines TRBV5-4 with TRBJ2-1; 11 positions match TRBD2. CDR1 is SGHNT, CDR2 YYREEE, per germline (reference sequence). The CDR3 length is 14 residues. The trim removed 6 bases at V and 4 bases at J, leaving 3 bases unmatched. CDR3 loop: CASTLAGGYNEQFF. The CDR3 nucleotides read TGTGCCAGCACATTAGCGGGAGGGTACAATGAGCAGTTCTTC.

The V and J genes are TRBV11-2 and TRBJ2-7, with 9 nucleotides matching TRBD1. CDR1 and CDR2 (germline): SGHAT, FQNNGV. Germline trimming cut 0 bases from V and 3 bases from J; bases unmatched to any gene: 6. The CDR3 contains 16 residues. The CDR3 here is CASSLDLLTGGYEQYF. As DNA, the CDR3 is TGTGCCAGCAGCTTAGATCTCCTGACAGGGGGCTACGAGCAGTACTTC.

The V gene is TRBV6-1, the J gene TRBJ2-7; 8 bases map to TRBD1. The CDR3 covers 14 residues. Germline trimming cut 2 bases from V and 0 bases from J; bases unmatched to any gene: 0. Germline V gene lookup returns CDR1 MNHNS and CDR2 SASEGT. The CDR3 bases are TGTGCCAGCAGTGAACAGGGGGCCTCCTACGAGCAGTACTTC. Amino acids: CASSEQGASYEQYF.

The chain links TRBV7-9 to TRBJ2-1; D perhaps matches TRBD1 (6 bases). Per germline, CDR1 SEHNR and CDR2 FQNEAQ (reference sequence). This CDR3 spans 15 amino acids. The V end lost 5 bases, the J end lost 5 bases, and 16 bases lay between the germline ends. The CDR3 DNA sequence: TGTGCCAGCAGCCCACGAGGGACAAGGGACAATGAGCAGTTCTTC. It encodes CASSPRGTRDNEQFF.

The table lists this clone with a few counts. V gene TRBV6-1 combines with J gene TRBJ1-5, with D perhaps matching TRBD1 (6 bases). The length of the CDR3 is 15 residues. Germline assignment: CDR1 MNHNS and CDR2 SASEGT. V lost 5 bases, J lost 9 bases, and 20 bases lay in between. The CDR3 nucleotides read TGTGCCAGCAGTTTACAGACAGGTCGGCTAGTGCCCCAGCATTTT. Translation gives CASSLQTGRLVPQHF.

V is TRBV6-5 and J is TRBJ2-1; 9 bases map to TRBD2. V shed 0 bases, J shed 6 bases, and the junction held 0 bases outside the gene matches. This CDR3 has 14 amino acids. Germline V gene lookup returns CDR1 MNHEY and CDR2 SVGAGI. CDR3 in amino acids: CASSYSGLANEQFF. In nucleotides, the CDR3 is TGTGCCAGCAGTTACTCGGGACTAGCCAATGAGCAGTTCTTC.

This chain uses TRBV2 with TRBJ2-5; 7 positions agree with TRBD2. The CDR3 runs 16 residues. The trim removed 3 bases at V and 1 base at J, leaving 8 bases unmatched. Germline V gives CDR1 SNHLY, CDR2 FYNNEI. The CDR3 sequence: CASSDSLAEIQETQYF. CDR3 coding DNA: TGTGCCAGCAGTGATAGTCTAGCGGAAATCCAAGAGACCCAGTACTTC.

This clone is a singleton in its sample. The chain carries TRBV19 and TRBJ2-2; TRBD2 might be the D (6 bases). Trimming pared 3 bases from V and 4 bases from J, leaving 12 bases between. Per the germline V gene, CDR1 is LNHDA and CDR2 is SQIVND (reference sequence). This CDR3 comprises 15 residues. The CDR3 loop is CASSISLGGTGELFF. In nucleotides, the CDR3 is TGTGCCAGTAGTATTTCCCTGGGGGGCACCGGGGAGCTGTTTTTT. The variable domain in full, completed from reference TRBV19 and TRBJ2-2, reads DGGITQSPKYLFRKEGQNVTLSCEQNLNHDAMYWYRQDPGQGLRLIYYSQIVNDFQKGDIAEGYSVSREKKESFPLTVTSAQKNPTAFYLCASSISLGGTGELFFGEGSRLTVL.

This rearrangement joins TRBV11-3 to TRBJ2-1; 8 positions agree with TRBD1. Losses at the gene ends were 4 bases for V and 5 bases for J; bases not matched to a gene: 7. There are 15 residues in the CDR3. Germline-derived CDR1 and CDR2 are SGHNT and YENEEA. The CDR3 sequence is CASSSGQGLHNEQFF. In DNA, the CDR3 is TGTGCCAGCAGCTCCGGACAGGGACTTCACAATGAGCAGTTCTTC. Looking up the rest from reference TRBV11-3 and TRBJ2-1 gives the full variable domain: EAGVVQSPRYKIIEKKQPVAFWCNPISGHNTLYWYLQNLGQGPELLIRYENEEAVDDSQLPKDRFSAERLKGVDSTLKIQPAELGDSAVYLCASSSGQGLHNEQFFGPGTRLTVL.

This rearrangement joins TRBV29-1 to TRBJ1-5; perhaps TRBD1 as D (5 bases). Germline CDR1 reads SQVTM; CDR2 reads ANQGSEA. The CDR3 consists of 13 residues. The V gene lost 4 bases and the J gene lost 4 bases, with 11 bases spanning the gap. The CDR3 nucleotides are TGCAGCGTTGGGCAGGGACTTAATCAGCCCCAGCATTTT. Its translation: CSVGQGLNQPQHF.

This rearrangement joins TRBV20-1 to TRBJ1-2; no clear D. The germline CDR1 and CDR2 sequences are DFQATT and SNEGSKA (reference sequence). There are 10 residues in the CDR3. The chain's CDR3 is CTTPQYGYTF. In DNA, the CDR3 is TGCACCACCCCACAATATGGCTACACCTTC.

The gene calls are TRBV5-1 and TRBJ2-3; possible D gene TRBD1, 5 bases. V dropped 4 bases and J dropped 3 bases, with 12 bases sitting between them. The germline CDR1 and CDR2 sequences are SGHRS and YFSETQ. CDR3 length: 14 residues. The CDR3 coding sequence is TGCGCCAGCAGCAGTCAAGCAGGGACAGATACGCAGTATTTT. This translates into CASSSQAGTDTQYF.

This chain links TRBV29-1 with TRBJ1-2; 9 positions agree with TRBD1. Germline loops: CDR1 SQVTM, CDR2 ANQGSEA. This CDR3 is built from 14 residues. Losses at the gene ends were 5 bases for V and 4 bases for J; bases not matched to a gene: 8. CDR3 region: CSVLPGQGGYGYTF. The CDR3 DNA reads as TGCAGCGTTCTCCCGGGACAGGGAGGCTATGGCTACACCTTC.

This sequence joins TRBV7-2 and TRBJ1-5; D is uncertain. The CDR3 has 14 amino acids. The germline V gene encodes CDR1 SGHTA and CDR2 FQGNSA. Trimming left V 1 base short and J 5 bases short, with 9 bases between. CDR3 sequence: CASSLVYGDQPQHF. In DNA form, the CDR3 reads TGTGCCAGCAGCTTAGTCTACGGGGATCAGCCCCAGCATTTT. Complete variable domain (other parts from reference TRBV7-2 and TRBJ1-5): GAGVSQSPSNKVTEKGKDVELRCDPISGHTALYWYRQSLGQGLEFLIYFQGNSAPDKSGLPSDRFSAERTGGSVSTLTIQRTQQEDSAVYLCASSLVYGDQPQHFGDGTRLSIL.